Below, 5 T cell receptor beta chains from the same sample are listed, as sequenced in a study of technical replicates of blood from four donors. Sequencing was performed with immunoSEQ multiplex PCR; in TCRdb, only in-frame clones are kept and a portion is missing. Among more than 65,000 clones listed, approximately 88% were seen once. The source material was PBMCs. These receptors all stem from a human donor in good health. Some clones in this sample may be carry-over from other donors' samples.

This chain uses TRBV7-9 with TRBJ2-1; unclear D gene. The CDR3 contains 14 residues. The V gene's germline CDR1 is SEHNR and CDR2 FQNEAQ (reference sequence). V lost 1 base, J lost 9 bases, and 13 bases lay in between. In DNA form, the CDR3 reads TGTGCCAGCAGCTTAGTTCCCCTTCGTGTTGAGCAGTTCTTC. This encodes CASSLVPLRVEQFF. Drawing the rest from reference TRBV7-9 and TRBJ2-1, the complete variable domain is DTGVSQNPRHKITKRGQNVTFRCDPISEHNRLYWYRQTLGQGPEFLTYFQNEAQLEKSRLLSDRFSAERPKGSFSTLEIQRTEQGDSAMYLCASSLVPLRVEQFFGPGTRLTVL.

This chain joins TRBV18 and TRBJ2-2; TRBD1 might be the D (6 bases). This CDR3 comprises 16 residues. CDR1 is KGHSH and CDR2 is LQKENI in the germline V gene. Trimming left V 0 bases short and J 3 bases short, with 11 bases between. The CDR3 reads CASSPPNRVDTGELFF. CDR3 nucleotides: TGTGCCAGCTCACCACCGAACAGGGTGGACACCGGGGAGCTGTTTTTT.

The rearrangement links TRBV19 to TRBJ2-1; TRBD2 might be the D (5 bases). Trimming cost V 9 bases and J 3 bases, with 18 bases left between them. Germline CDR1 reads LNHDA; CDR2 reads SQIVND (reference sequence). The CDR3 runs 15 residues. CDR3 sequence reads: CASTRDPGSYNEQFF. The CDR3 nucleotides are TGTGCCAGCACTAGAGATCCGGGTAGCTACAATGAGCAGTTCTTC.

This clone occurred once. The chain employs TRBV5-1 and TRBJ2-1; 8 bases line up with TRBD2. From germline, CDR1 is SGHRS and CDR2 YFSETQ. The CDR3 runs 18 residues. The V and J ends lost 4 bases and 6 bases, in that order; junction bases with no gene match: 18. In nucleotides, the CDR3 is TGCGCCAGCAGCCCTGGTTGGCGGGGGGCTTTACAACTCAATGAGCAGTTCTTC. It is translated as CASSPGWRGALQLNEQFF.

The chain uses TRBV6-5 and TRBJ2-2; D possibly corresponds to TRBD1 (6 bases). The CDR3 sequence is 15 residues long. CDR1 and CDR2 (germline): MNHEY, SVGAGI. Trimming took 6 bases from V and 2 from J, leaving 13 bases between them. CDR3 DNA sequence: TGTGCCAGCAGACCTCGGACAGCCAACACCGGGGAGCTGTTTTTT. Translated, it gives CASRPRTANTGELFF.